The 12 T cell receptor beta chains reported below all come from one sample, sequenced in a study of blood T cell repertoires in COVID-19. Generated by immunoSEQ multiplex PCR, the TCRdb table keeps only in-frame clones and is missing some. Of about 220,000 clones in the sample, around 83% are singletons; the top ten hold roughly a tenth. Sequenced: peripheral blood. The receptors were gathered from a man aged 45-65 years with active or convalescent COVID-19.

The V and J genes are TRBV6-5 and TRBJ1-1, with D tentatively TRBD1 (5 bases). Germline assignment: CDR1 MNHEY and CDR2 SVGAGI. This CDR3 region has 14 residues. V lost 2 bases, J lost 5 bases, and 12 bases lay in between. The CDR3 reads CASSYAGKGTEAFF. The CDR3 DNA reads TGTGCCAGCAGTTACGCAGGGAAGGGAACTGAAGCTTTCTTT.

This chain uses TRBV5-6 with TRBJ2-7; 14 positions match TRBD2. Germline assignment: CDR1 SGHDT and CDR2 YYEEEE. This CDR3 comprises 18 residues. The V segment lost 3 bases and the J segment 2 bases; nucleotides outside the gene matches: 10. The CDR3 DNA is TGTGCCAGCAGCTCCCTCCCTGGACTAGCGGGAGGAACCTACGAGCAGTACTTC. Residues: CASSSLPGLAGGTYEQYF.

The CDR3 here is CASTTLTANTEAFF. The CDR3 DNA sequence: TGCGCCAGCACCACACTGACTGCTAACACTGAAGCTTTCTTT. The chain is built from TRBV4-1 and TRBJ1-1; no clear D gene. V shed 7 bases and J shed 2 bases, with 14 bases lying between them. From germline, CDR1 is MGHRA and CDR2 YSYEKL. This CDR3 has 14 residues.

CDR3: CASSLSGHTDTQYF. CDR3 in DNA: TGTGCCAGCAGCCTTAGCGGGCACACAGATACGCAGTATTTT. The chain links TRBV3-1 (or the pseudogene TRBV3-2) to TRBJ2-3; 7 bases match TRBD2. With 4 bases clipped from V and 2 bases from J, the junction kept 3 bases outside the gene matches. This CDR3 spans 14 amino acids. Germline V gene sequence: CDR1 LGHDT, CDR2 YNNKEL (reference sequence).

This clone came up once. The chain joins TRBV5-4 to TRBJ1-2; D is perhaps TRBD1 (6 bases). V was trimmed by 3 bases and J by 3 bases, leaving 15 bases between them. This CDR3 region has 15 residues. Germline CDR1 SGHNT, CDR2 YYREEE (reference sequence). This chain's CDR3 is CASSSWTEGDYGYTF. In nucleotides, the CDR3 is TGTGCCAGCAGCTCCTGGACCGAGGGGGACTATGGCTACACCTTC.

Only a few counts were recorded for this clone. The rearrangement uses TRBV2 and TRBJ2-6, with D possibly being TRBD1 (6 bases). The V gene lost 6 bases and the J gene lost 0 bases, with 9 bases spanning the gap. This CDR3 has 15 amino acids. The germline CDR1 and CDR2 sequences are SNHLY and FYNNEI. The CDR3 nucleotides read TGTGCCAGCAGGGACAGTCCCTCTGGGGCCAACGTCCTGACTTTC. Encoded protein: CASRDSPSGANVLTF.

The V and J genes are TRBV19 and TRBJ2-7; 9 bases fit TRBD2. CDR3 length: 15 residues. From germline, CDR1 is LNHDA and CDR2 SQIVND (reference sequence). With V trimmed by 5 bases and J by 4 bases, 9 bases remained unmatched. CDR3 bases: TGTGCCAGTAGTCTCGATAGCGGGAGAGGATACGAGCAGTACTTC. It encodes CASSLDSGRGYEQYF.

J is TRBJ1-6 and V is TRBV6-2 or TRBV6-3, with a weak D call TRBD1 (6 bases). This CDR3 contains 15 residues. Germline V gives CDR1 MNHEY, CDR2 SVGEGT. The V and J ends lost 5 bases and 3 bases respectively, with 11 bases between them. The CDR3 sequence is CASSEGDIYNSPLHF. Here the CDR3 DNA reads TGTGCCAGCAGTGAGGGGGACATCTATAATTCACCCCTCCACTTT.

For this clone: The sample contains more than one DNA sequence encoding this CDR3. This chain joins TRBV5-1 and TRBJ1-3; D is undetermined. The length of the CDR3 is 12 residues. Per germline, CDR1 SGHRS and CDR2 YFSETQ. The V end was cut by 2 bases, the J end by 2 bases, with 2 bases between. The CDR3 DNA sequence: TGCGCCAGCAGCTTCACTGGAAACACCATATATTTT. It codes for CASSFTGNTIYF.

The chain uses TRBV4-2 and TRBJ1-6; D remains ambiguous. Germline CDR1 reads LGHNA; CDR2 reads YNFKEQ. Between the trimmed V and J ends, which lost 0 bases and 5 bases, there was a span of 11 bases. The CDR3 spans 16 residues. CDR3 nucleotides: TGTGCCAGCAGCCAAGAGGTGACTGTCGATAATTCACCCCTCCACTTT. It codes for CASSQEVTVDNSPLHF.

The genes are TRBV27 and TRBJ1-5; possibly TRBD1 for D (5 bases). The germline gives CDR1 MNHEY, CDR2 SMNVEV (reference sequence). The ends were cut back, 5 bases at V and 8 bases at J, with 10 bases in the middle. The CDR3 extends over 12 amino acids. DNA for the CDR3: TGTGCCAGCAGTCCCCGGGGGGAGCCCCAGCATTTT. Its translation is CASSPRGEPQHF.

The rearrangement uses TRBV5-6 and TRBJ1-1, with TRBD1 matching over 8 bases. Per the germline V gene, CDR1 is SGHDT and CDR2 is YYEEEE. The CDR3 loop spans 15 amino acids. V shed 2 bases and J 1 base; nucleotides not matched to a gene: 4. In nucleotides, the CDR3 is TGTGCCAGCAGCTTCCGACAGGGGTGGAACACTGAAGCTTTCTTT. Its translation: CASSFRQGWNTEAFF.